What follows describes a single T cell receptor beta chain. Its antigen remains unidentified. No much larger clone is present one base from it, and per-base qualities are unavailable. From the cysteine through the phenylalanine, the CDR3 covers 15 amino acids. The DNA shown is the 45-base CDR3, in frame from base 1. The germline V gene sets CDR1 to MDHEN and CDR2 to SYDVKM. Trimming removed 3 bases from V and 2 bases from J, leaving 11 bases between the germline ends. These data are taken from a study of blood T cell repertoires in COVID-19 (dated by TCRdb to 2019 to 2021). About the investigation overall: Samples from collaborators originated in the United States, Italy and Spain and spanned both the acute and convalescent phases of COVID-19. The repertoires were released in a freely available public database meant as a resource for research on the immune response to SARS-CoV-2. The prospective study material was composed of cDNA or gDNA derived from T cells, B-cell-depleted T cells, or PBMCs. The samples were drawn from two sources: the first 160 participants of the ongoing ImmuneRACE study, and approximately 1,300 subjects contributed by 6 global collaborators. Where available, HLA class I and class II types were taken from metadata supplied by the sample provider and were not determined by assay-based typing. Subjects who had been exposed to COVID-19, were actively infected with it, or had recovered from it provided the deeply sampled blood TCRbeta repertoires that made up the dataset. Sample metadata almost always included a de-identified subject ID, COVID-19 status, age in years and sex. General findings and caveats noted by the study authors: The quantity of clinical and demographic metadata differed by source and by participant and was supplied without curation.

The immunoSEQ Assay, a bias-controlled multiplex PCR, was used to amplify TCRbeta CDR3 regions from genomic DNA. As for how the authors treated the data: Within the assay, amplification of reference gene primers was used to estimate how many nucleated cells each sample contained. Sequence reads were collapsed and filtered to measure the absolute abundance of every unique TCRbeta CDR3 rearrangement. For each sample, productive Simpson clonality was calculated as the square root of Simpson's diversity index across productive rearrangements. TCRdb limited this immuneACCESS table to in-frame rearrangements with V and J called. A share of clones is missing; checked studies link under half to unresolved V genes, and the rest is unexplained. The V and J calls and clone size were taken over from that table, and D and trimming were inferred from the DNA. A total of 250,000 to 300,000 clones appear in this sample, 90% of them only once. The top ten constitute over 5.5% of the sample.

One collaborating source in Seattle enrolled patients while the patients were actively infected and followed the patients over time throughout the course of disease. Whole blood was collected in K2EDTA tubes by collaborating institutions according to the institutions' own protocols. For TCRbeta analysis, collaborators shipped samples in one of three forms: frozen whole blood, isolated PBMCs, or DNA extracted from either of those sample types. The chain was built from TRBV28 and TRBJ1-5; the D region possibly corresponds to TRBD1 (6 bases align). The TCR sequence derives from a woman between 45 and 65 years old with COVID-19, enrolled during active disease. The material sequenced was peripheral blood. The CDR3 loop reads CASSLRGAGNQPQHF. The DNA is TGTGCCAGCAGTTTGCGGGGGGCCGGCAATCAGCCCCAGCATTTT.